This TCR beta chain derives from a study of CXCR3-negative and CXCR3-positive naive CD8 T cells. Study-level findings and limits: A higher hydrophobicity marked the TRB CDR3s of CXCR3-positive naive cells versus CXCR3-negative naive cells.

As to this clonotype: Its antigen is not known.

The authors prepared UMI-labeled TRB cDNA libraries by 5' RACE. TCRdb re-called the 5' RACE reads and catalogs CDR3 proteins one per entry, DNA excluded. Its listing shows 55,000 to 75,000 distinct CDR3 sequences. Per germline, CDR1 SGHRS and CDR2 YFSETQ. The CDR3 is 14 residues long. Sequencing input: naive CXCR3+ CD8+ T cells from blood. As to subset: CD45RO-CCR7+CD27+CD95- naive CD8+ T cells expressing CXCR3 (TNR3+). The chain has TRBV5-1 and TRBJ2-3; without DNA, the TCRdb call of TRBD1 cannot be checked. The sequence was collected from a human donor in good health. Some clones in this sample may be carry-over from other donors' samples. CDR3: CASRSGGSTDTQYF.